The present TCR beta chain was sequenced within a study of metastatic and nonmetastatic thyroid tumors. As for the study in general: Both malignant and benign thyroid patients supplied peripheral blood and tumor or nodule tissue samples, across which the repertoires of these patients were then compared.

This clone has just one count. Its antigen is currently unknown. Among the patients, none had received any treatment before thyroid surgery. As processed by the authors: Building a distant-metastasis classifier for papillary thyroid cancer drew on CDR3 differences across clinicopathological groups. TCRdb ran MiXCR on the PCR reads. The V and J calls and clone size come from TCRdb's table, not from the authors' own analysis. The sample includes 9,000 to 9,500 clones, about 30% of them seen just once. Study observations and caveats: A significant increase in TCR beta diversity was reportedly seen in malignant thyroid tumors relative to benign nodules, in blood and tumor.

Specimen: tumor tissue. The receptor comes from a female donor with papillary thyroid cancer or a benign thyroid nodule (not recorded which). Some clones in this sample may be carry-over from other donors' samples.

CDR3 loop: CASSPGPRGARNTGELFF. The CDR3 region has the DNA TGTGCCAGCAGCCCCGGACCGCGAGGTGCTCGGAACACCGGGGAGCTGTTTTTT. The chain recombines TRBV11-1 with TRBJ2-2; D ambiguous. There are 18 residues in the CDR3. Germline V CDR1 and CDR2: SGHAT, FQDESV (reference sequence). Trimming removed 5 bases from V and 1 base from J, with 20 bases in between. The full variable domain, its missing parts supplied by reference TRBV11-1 and TRBJ2-2, is EAEVAQSPRYKITEKSQAVAFWCDPISGHATLYWYRQILGQGPELLVQFQDESVVDDSQLPKDRFSAERLKGVDSTLKIQPAELGDSAMYLCASSPGPRGARNTGELFFGEGSRLTVL.